These T cell receptor beta chains were read from a single sample in a study of post-analysis software for immune sequencing data. TCRdb passed the PCR reads through MiXCR, listing each CDR3 protein once. Of hundreds of thousands of distinct CDR3 sequences listed, 59% are singletons. The source material was blood. These receptors originate from a girl aged 2 to 10 with multiple sclerosis. Both conserved end residues are part of each CDR3. A D gene is named only where the DNA matches it firmly. Clone size is not always given. Where it is, it says once, few, many or a class for expanded clones.

clone size: .
J gene: TRBJ2-7
CDR3 length: 12
V gene: TRBV12-3/TRBV12-4
D gene: TRBD1
CDR3 DNA: TGTGCCAGCAGGTTCGGTACAGGGGGACAGTACTTC
CDR3 protein: CASRFGTGGQYF

clone size: .
J gene: TRBJ2-7
CDR3 length: 16
V gene: TRBV7-2
D gene: TRBD1
CDR3 DNA: TGTGCCAGCAGCTTACGTGGGGACAGGGGGTCGGGCGAGCAGTACTTC
CDR3 protein: CASSLRGDRGSGEQYF

clone size: few
J gene: TRBJ2-7
CDR3 length: 15
V gene: TRBV6-6
D gene: TRBD2
CDR3 DNA: TGTGCCAGCAGTTCCCTACTAGCGGGAGGATACGAGCAGTACTTC
CDR3 protein: CASSSLLAGGYEQYF

clone size: .
J gene: TRBJ2-3
CDR3 length: 14
V gene: TRBV6-6
D gene: .
CDR3 DNA: TGTGCCAGCAGTTCGGGACTTCCGGGGGATACGCAGTATTTT
CDR3 protein: CASSSGLPGDTQYF

clone size: .
J gene: TRBJ2-7
CDR3 length: 19
V gene: TRBV20-1
D gene: TRBD2
CDR3 DNA: TGCAGTGCTAGAGTGCTCGGACTAGCGGGAGAGGGAAGTACCTACGAGCAGTACTTC
CDR3 protein: CSARVLGLAGEGSTYEQYF

clone size: .
J gene: TRBJ2-3
CDR3 length: 16
V gene: TRBV7-2
D gene: .
CDR3 DNA: TGTGCCAGCAGCTTATCGGGAGCGTTAGTCGCAGATACGCAGTATTTT
CDR3 protein: CASSLSGALVADTQYF

clone size: .
J gene: TRBJ2-2
CDR3 length: 15
V gene: TRBV7-9
D gene: .
CDR3 DNA: TGTGCCAGCAGCGCCGGGCCAACAAACACCGGGGAGCTGTTTTTT
CDR3 protein: CASSAGPTNTGELFF

clone size: .
J gene: TRBJ2-1
CDR3 length: 17
V gene: TRBV5-5
D gene: .
CDR3 DNA: TGTGCCAGCAGCTCGGTGGTGGCGGGGTTCAACTACAATGAGCAGTTCTTC
CDR3 protein: CASSSVVAGFNYNEQFF

clone size: .
J gene: TRBJ2-1
CDR3 length: 16
V gene: TRBV20-1
D gene: .
CDR3 DNA: TGCAGTGCTAGACGCGGTGGGGGCTACGGAGGCAATGAGCAGTTCTTC
CDR3 protein: CSARRGGGYGGNEQFF

clone size: few
J gene: TRBJ2-1
CDR3 length: 12
V gene: TRBV29-1
D gene: .
CDR3 DNA: TGCAGCGTTGCAGGCAGGCCCGGTCAACTGTTCTTC
CDR3 protein: CSVAGRPGQLFF

clone size: .
J gene: TRBJ2-1
CDR3 length: 14
V gene: TRBV5-6
D gene: TRBD1
CDR3 DNA: TGTGCCAGCAGCTTACCTACAGGGGGCAGTGAGCAGTTCTTC
CDR3 protein: CASSLPTGGSEQFF

clone size: .
J gene: TRBJ1-5
CDR3 length: 13
V gene: TRBV10-3
D gene: .
CDR3 DNA: TGTGCCATCGCGGACGGCCACGATCAGCCCCAGCATTTT
CDR3 protein: CAIADGHDQPQHF

clone size: .
J gene: TRBJ2-2
CDR3 length: 13
V gene: TRBV7-2
D gene: .
CDR3 DNA: TGTGCCAGCAGCTCGTGGACCACCGGGGAGCTGTTTTTT
CDR3 protein: CASSSWTTGELFF

clone size: few
J gene: TRBJ2-7
CDR3 length: 16
V gene: TRBV5-1
D gene: TRBD2
CDR3 DNA: TGCGCCAGCAGCTTGGTGGGACTAGCGGGAGTTAACGAGCAGTACTTC
CDR3 protein: CASSLVGLAGVNEQYF

clone size: .
J gene: TRBJ1-2
CDR3 length: 13
V gene: TRBV29-1
D gene: .
CDR3 DNA: TGCAGCGTTCGGCGGAGACTTGACTATGGCTACACCTTC
CDR3 protein: CSVRRRLDYGYTF

clone size: .
J gene: TRBJ2-3
CDR3 length: 14
V gene: TRBV12-3/TRBV12-4
D gene: .
CDR3 DNA: TGTGCCAGCAGTTTAAGGCTAGCCACAGATACGCAGTATTTT
CDR3 protein: CASSLRLATDTQYF

clone size: .
J gene: TRBJ2-1
CDR3 length: 15
V gene: TRBV7-6
D gene: .
CDR3 DNA: TGTGCCAGCAGCTATAACAGGGCCCCCTACAATGAGCAGTTCTTC
CDR3 protein: CASSYNRAPYNEQFF

clone size: few
J gene: TRBJ2-3
CDR3 length: 17
V gene: TRBV7-9
D gene: TRBD2
CDR3 DNA: TGTGCCAGCAGCGGGGGACTAGCGGGAGGGAGAGCAGATACGCAGTATTTT
CDR3 protein: CASSGGLAGGRADTQYF

clone size: .
J gene: TRBJ1-5
CDR3 length: 15
V gene: TRBV6-2/TRBV6-3
D gene: TRBD1
CDR3 DNA: TGTGCCAGCAGTAGGGACAGGGGAAGTAAACAGCCCCAGCATTTT
CDR3 protein: CASSRDRGSKQPQHF

clone size: .
J gene: TRBJ1-4
CDR3 length: 14
V gene: TRBV5-1
D gene: .
CDR3 DNA: TGCGCCAGCAGCTTAAGTGGGACTAATGGAAAACTGTTTTTT
CDR3 protein: CASSLSGTNGKLFF

clone size: few
J gene: TRBJ2-3
CDR3 length: 17
V gene: TRBV20-1
D gene: TRBD2
CDR3 DNA: TGCAGTGCTAGACGCCCTTTAGCGGGAGATTTGCCAGATACGCAGTATTTT
CDR3 protein: CSARRPLAGDLPDTQYF

clone size: .
J gene: TRBJ2-3
CDR3 length: 17
V gene: TRBV4-2
D gene: .
CDR3 DNA: TGTGCCAGCAGCACCCAACTAGTGGGGGGGCTTGAAGATACGCAGTATTTT
CDR3 protein: CASSTQLVGGLEDTQYF

clone size: few
J gene: TRBJ1-2
CDR3 length: 15
V gene: TRBV5-1
D gene: TRBD1
CDR3 DNA: TGCGCCAGCAGCCTACAGGGGGCTACAGGGAATGGCTACACCTTC
CDR3 protein: CASSLQGATGNGYTF

clone size: once
J gene: TRBJ2-7
CDR3 length: 16
V gene: TRBV27
D gene: .
CDR3 DNA: TGTGCCAGCAGTCCGAGCTCAGGGCTTATCTCCTACGAGCAGTACTTC
CDR3 protein: CASSPSSGLISYEQYF

clone size: .
J gene: TRBJ2-1
CDR3 length: 15
V gene: TRBV7-2
D gene: .
CDR3 DNA: TGTGCCAGCAGCGTACTGACTAGCTCCTACAATGAGCAGTTCTTC
CDR3 protein: CASSVLTSSYNEQFF

clone size: once
J gene: TRBJ2-7
CDR3 length: 14
V gene: TRBV20-1
D gene: .
CDR3 DNA: TGCAGTGCTAGGATAAGAGATGGCTCCTACGAGCAGTACTTC
CDR3 protein: CSARIRDGSYEQYF

clone size: .
J gene: TRBJ1-4
CDR3 length: 14
V gene: TRBV5-1
D gene: .
CDR3 DNA: TGCGCCAGCAGCTTTCAGTATGGGTACGAAAAACGGTTTTTT
CDR3 protein: CASSFQYGYEKRFF

clone size: .
J gene: TRBJ2-3
CDR3 length: 15
V gene: TRBV6-1
D gene: TRBD1
CDR3 DNA: TGTGCCAGCAGTGAACCCGGGACAGCCACAGATACGCAGTATTTT
CDR3 protein: CASSEPGTATDTQYF

clone size: .
J gene: TRBJ2-5
CDR3 length: 16
V gene: TRBV6-5
D gene: TRBD2
CDR3 DNA: TGTGCCAGCAGTTACTCGGGGTTAGCGGGAGGGGGGACCCAGTACTTC
CDR3 protein: CASSYSGLAGGGTQYF

clone size: .
J gene: TRBJ1-2
CDR3 length: 16
V gene: TRBV10-3
D gene: .
CDR3 DNA: TGTGCCATCAGTGAGTCGAAGTCCGAGGGACTGGATGGCTACACCTTC
CDR3 protein: CAISESKSEGLDGYTF

clone size: .
J gene: TRBJ1-6
CDR3 length: 13
V gene: TRBV7-9
D gene: .
CDR3 DNA: TGTGCCAGCAGCTTAGGCCAAGAGGGCCCCCTCCACTTT
CDR3 protein: CASSLGQEGPLHF

clone size: .
J gene: TRBJ1-5
CDR3 length: 13
V gene: TRBV5-5
D gene: .
CDR3 DNA: TGTGCCAGCAGCCCGACGTGGAATCAGCCCCAGCATTTT
CDR3 protein: CASSPTWNQPQHF

clone size: .
J gene: TRBJ2-1
CDR3 length: 20
V gene: TRBV20-1
D gene: TRBD2
CDR3 DNA: TGCAGTGCTAGAACTCGTATACATTTAGCGGGAGGGTTTGCTTACAATGAGCAGTTCTTC
CDR3 protein: CSARTRIHLAGGFAYNEQFF

clone size: .
J gene: TRBJ2-7
CDR3 length: 15
V gene: TRBV12-3/TRBV12-4
D gene: TRBD2
CDR3 DNA: TGTGCCAGCAGTTTTAGCGGGATAACCTCCAACGAGCAGTACTTC
CDR3 protein: CASSFSGITSNEQYF

clone size: .
J gene: TRBJ1-2
CDR3 length: 13
V gene: TRBV7-2
D gene: .
CDR3 DNA: TGTGCCACCCAATACCGAGTGCGTTATGGCTACACCTTC
CDR3 protein: CATQYRVRYGYTF

clone size: few
J gene: TRBJ2-5
CDR3 length: 13
V gene: TRBV5-1
D gene: .
CDR3 DNA: TGCGCCAGCAGCGGTAGCGTACAAGAGACCCAGTACTTC
CDR3 protein: CASSGSVQETQYF

clone size: .
J gene: TRBJ2-2
CDR3 length: 16
V gene: TRBV6-5
D gene: .
CDR3 DNA: TGTGCCAGCAGTTACTCGGGTGGGCACGACACCGGGGAGCTGTTTTTT
CDR3 protein: CASSYSGGHDTGELFF

clone size: .
J gene: TRBJ1-2
CDR3 length: 13
V gene: TRBV29-1
D gene: TRBD1
CDR3 DNA: TGCAGCGCTTTGGACAGGGACAGGGGTGGCTACACCTTC
CDR3 protein: CSALDRDRGGYTF

clone size: once
J gene: TRBJ2-1
CDR3 length: 14
V gene: TRBV25-1
D gene: .
CDR3 DNA: TGTGCCAGCAGTGGGGAACAGAACTACAATGAGCAGTTCTTC
CDR3 protein: CASSGEQNYNEQFF

clone size: few
J gene: TRBJ2-6
CDR3 length: 17
V gene: TRBV5-1
D gene: TRBD1
CDR3 DNA: TGCGCCAGCAGCCACGGACAGGGGACCTCTGGGGCCAACGTCCTGACTTTC
CDR3 protein: CASSHGQGTSGANVLTF

clone size: .
J gene: TRBJ2-3
CDR3 length: 14
V gene: TRBV7-9
D gene: .
CDR3 DNA: TGTGCCAGCAGGGAGTCCCTCCTTCCAGATACGCAGTATTTT
CDR3 protein: CASRESLLPDTQYF

clone size: .
J gene: TRBJ2-1
CDR3 length: 19
V gene: TRBV4-1
D gene: .
CDR3 DNA: TGCGCCAGCAGACTCCTTGCGGAGGTAGCGCAGGGGGGAAGCAATGAGCAGTTCTTC
CDR3 protein: CASRLLAEVAQGGSNEQFF

clone size: .
J gene: TRBJ2-1
CDR3 length: 13
V gene: TRBV25-1
D gene: TRBD1
CDR3 DNA: TGTGCCAGCAGTTCGGCCAGGGGGCATGAGCAGTTCTTC
CDR3 protein: CASSSARGHEQFF

clone size: .
J gene: TRBJ2-1
CDR3 length: 15
V gene: TRBV5-1
D gene: .
CDR3 DNA: TGCGCCAGCAGCTTACAAGGGGGACACTACAATGAGCAGTTCTTC
CDR3 protein: CASSLQGGHYNEQFF

clone size: few
J gene: TRBJ2-1
CDR3 length: 17
V gene: TRBV29-1
D gene: .
CDR3 DNA: TGCAGCGTTCCTTACCCGGGGCAGCGCGAGAGATACAATGAGCAGTTCTTC
CDR3 protein: CSVPYPGQRERYNEQFF

clone size: .
J gene: TRBJ2-3
CDR3 length: 15
V gene: TRBV3-1
D gene: .
CDR3 DNA: TGTGCCAACAGCCTCGGGATGACAAACACAGATACGCAGTATTTT
CDR3 protein: CANSLGMTNTDTQYF

clone size: .
J gene: TRBJ2-7
CDR3 length: 16
V gene: TRBV12-3/TRBV12-4
D gene: TRBD1
CDR3 DNA: TGTGCCAGCAGTCCATCCGCCGGACAGGGCACGGAGGAGCAGTACTTC
CDR3 protein: CASSPSAGQGTEEQYF

clone size: few
J gene: TRBJ2-3
CDR3 length: 16
V gene: TRBV29-1
D gene: TRBD2
CDR3 DNA: TGCAGCGTCTACACCGGGACTAGCGGGCGGGCAGATACGCAGTATTTT
CDR3 protein: CSVYTGTSGRADTQYF

clone size: .
J gene: TRBJ2-6
CDR3 length: 21
V gene: TRBV5-1
D gene: TRBD2
CDR3 DNA: TGCGCCAGCAGCTTGGACCCTAGGAAGACTAGCGGGGTCTCTGGGGCCAACGTCCTGACTTTC
CDR3 protein: CASSLDPRKTSGVSGANVLTF

clone size: .
J gene: TRBJ1-1
CDR3 length: 13
V gene: TRBV6-2/TRBV6-3
D gene: .
CDR3 DNA: TGTGCCAGCAGTTTTACGAGGAACACTGAAGCTTTCTTT
CDR3 protein: CASSFTRNTEAFF

clone size: .
J gene: TRBJ1-2
CDR3 length: 17
V gene: TRBV7-2
D gene: TRBD1
CDR3 DNA: TGTGCCAGCAGCTTTCGGGGGGACAGTCCGGGTTTCTATGGCTACACCTTC
CDR3 protein: CASSFRGDSPGFYGYTF

clone size: few
J gene: TRBJ2-1
CDR3 length: 14
V gene: TRBV9
D gene: .
CDR3 DNA: TGTGCCAGCAGCCCATCCCCGACGCACAATGAGCAGTTCTTC
CDR3 protein: CASSPSPTHNEQFF

clone size: .
J gene: TRBJ1-1
CDR3 length: 12
V gene: TRBV20-1
D gene: .
CDR3 DNA: TGCAGACACTGGGTTTTGGCAACTGAAGCTTTCTTT
CDR3 protein: CRHWVLATEAFF